Presented here are 18 T cell receptor beta chains from one specimen sequenced in a study of cytomegalovirus exposure and HLA in healthy donors. It was with 60 Vbeta and 13 Jbeta primers that the PCR ran. Data came from immunoSEQ multiplex PCR; TCRdb stores just in-frame clones and leaves some out. The profile shows 84,000 or so clones, about 88% of them singletons. Sequences were obtained from PBMCs. These receptors all come from a woman aged 50 to 60 in good health and CMV-seronegative.

The CDR3 loop reads CASSYDDGGPYGYTF. The CDR3 DNA follows: TGTGCCAGCAGCTACGATGACGGGGGGCCCTATGGCTACACCTTC. The J gene is TRBJ1-2, the V gene TRBV7-9, with D possibly being TRBD1 (6 bases). Trimming removed 4 bases from V and 4 bases from J, with 16 bases in between. Germline V CDR1 and CDR2: SEHNR, FQNEAQ (reference sequence). The CDR3 is 15 residues long.

The genes are TRBV11-2 and TRBJ2-1; weak D call: TRBD2 (6 bases). Germline V lookup: CDR1 SGHAT, CDR2 FQNNGV. The V gene lost 1 base and the J gene lost 7 bases, with 11 bases spanning the gap. The CDR3 is made up of 14 amino acids. This CDR3 is CASSLAGVENEQFF. CDR3 nucleotides: TGTGCCAGCAGCTTAGCGGGAGTTGAAAATGAGCAGTTCTTC.

The chain recombines TRBV10-3 with TRBJ2-7; D perhaps matches TRBD2 (6 bases). This CDR3 comprises 14 residues. Germline-derived CDR1 and CDR2 are ENHRY and SYGVKD. Trimming stripped 8 bases from V and 6 bases from J, with 20 bases between. This chain's CDR3 is CAISAGDSRGEQYF. The CDR3 coding sequence is TGTGCCATCTCTGCCGGGGACTCCCGGGGCGAGCAGTACTTC.

V and J are TRBV9 and TRBJ2-1; the D gene is possibly TRBD2 (6 bases). The V and J ends lost 0 bases and 7 bases respectively, with 14 bases between them. This CDR3 has 15 amino acids. Germline V CDR1 and CDR2: SGDLS, YYNGEE. The CDR3 here is CASSVAGLGGNEQFF. DNA for the CDR3: TGTGCCAGCAGCGTAGCGGGACTTGGGGGGAATGAGCAGTTCTTC.

The chain is built from TRBV6-1 and TRBJ2-5, with 10 bases that match TRBD2. The CDR3 is 14 residues long. The J segment lost 1 base and the V segment lost 10 bases, leaving 6 bases of the junction unmatched. Germline CDR1 is MNHNS and CDR2 is SASEGT. CDR3 sequence: CAIIAGGGQETQYF. The CDR3 DNA reads TGTGCCATAATAGCGGGGGGCGGCCAAGAGACCCAGTACTTC.

The chain carries TRBV6-5 and TRBJ1-1, with TRBD1 identical over 7 bases. The CDR3 contains 14 residues. Germline loops: CDR1 MNHEY, CDR2 SVGAGI. Trimming cost V 2 bases and J 5 bases; bases outside gene matches: 5. CDR3 DNA: TGTGCCAGCAGTTACAGGGGGCGCCGAACTGAAGCTTTCTTT. Translating gives CASSYRGRRTEAFF.

This clone showed up just a few times. The gene calls are TRBV6-5 and TRBJ1-5, with D unclear. The CDR3 covers 13 residues. Germline V lookup: CDR1 MNHEY, CDR2 SVGAGI. Trimming took 0 bases from V and 5 from J, leaving 5 bases between them. The CDR3 region has the DNA TGTGCCAGCAGTTACTCGTCATATCAGCCCCAGCATTTT. Protein: CASSYSSYQPQHF.

The CDR3 DNA sequence: TGTGCCAGCAGTGGGCGGGGGCTAGCGGGGGGGCCAGATACGCAGTATTTT. Amino acids: CASSGRGLAGGPDTQYF. The gene calls are TRBV27 and TRBJ2-3; the match to TRBD2 covers 12 bases. J gave up 4 bases and V 5 bases, and 10 bases lay outside the gene matches. Germline V CDR1 and CDR2: MNHEY, SMNVEV (reference sequence). The CDR3 has 17 amino acids.

CDR3 sequence: CASSLENYQPQHF. CDR3 in DNA: TGTGCCAGCAGCCTCGAGAACTATCAGCCCCAGCATTTT. The chain combines TRBV7-9 with TRBJ1-5, with D uncertain. The V end was cut by 5 bases, the J end by 5 bases, with 10 bases between. Germline V CDR1 and CDR2: SEHNR, FQNEAQ (reference sequence). The length of the CDR3 is 13 residues.

V gene TRBV27 combines with J gene TRBJ1-2; 8 positions agree with TRBD1. V dropped 4 bases and J dropped 4; count of bases not matched to a gene: 5. Germline V CDR1 and CDR2: MNHEY, SMNVEV (reference sequence). The CDR3 spans 14 residues. CDR3 loop: CASSYSDRAYGYTF. CDR3 DNA: TGTGCCAGCAGTTATTCGGACAGGGCCTATGGCTACACCTTC.

This chain joins TRBV27 and TRBJ1-1, with 9 bases lining up with TRBD1. Germline CDR1 is MNHEY and CDR2 is SMNVEV (reference sequence). The CDR3 consists of 15 residues. With V trimmed by 4 bases and J by 0 bases, 3 bases remained unmatched. The CDR3: CASSSGTGMNTEAFF. CDR3 in DNA: TGTGCCAGCAGTTCCGGGACAGGGATGAACACTGAAGCTTTCTTT.

The CDR3: CASSPSTEAFF. CDR3 nucleotide sequence: TGTGCCAGCTCACCTAGCACTGAAGCTTTCTTT. The V call is TRBV18, the J call TRBJ1-1; the D is unclear. The CDR3 covers 11 residues. The V gene's germline CDR1 is KGHSH and CDR2 LQKENI. V lost 3 bases, J lost 4 bases, and 3 bases lay in between.

This clone was found a few times. The V and J genes are TRBV11-2 and TRBJ2-3; 10 nucleotides line up with TRBD2. The CDR3 loop spans 15 amino acids. Germline CDR1 is SGHAT and CDR2 is FQNNGV. After removal of 5 bases from V and 3 bases from J, the junction contained 5 bases not matched to a gene. The CDR3 protein is CASSPQLAGTDTQYF. The CDR3 coding sequence is TGTGCCAGCAGCCCCCAACTAGCGGGGACAGATACGCAGTATTTT. Supplemented by reference TRBV11-2 and TRBJ2-3, the full variable domain reads EAGVAQSPRYKIIEKRQSVAFWCNPISGHATLYWYQQILGQGPKLLIQFQNNGVVDDSQLPKDRFSAERLKGVDSTLKIQPAKLEDSAVYLCASSPQLAGTDTQYFGPGTRLTVL.

This chain connects TRBV7-9 to TRBJ2-3, with D maybe TRBD1 (6 bases). The V end was cut by 4 bases, the J end by 2 bases, with 13 bases between. Germline-derived CDR1 and CDR2 are SEHNR and FQNEAQ (reference sequence). The CDR3 totals 15 residues. This CDR3 is CASSYRDTLTDTQYF. The CDR3 region has the DNA TGTGCCAGCAGCTACCGGGACACCCTCACAGATACGCAGTATTTT.

This clone was recorded once. V and J are TRBV19 and TRBJ1-1, with D possibly matching TRBD1 (6 bases). The CDR3 has 15 residues. Deletions cut 7 bases from V and 0 bases from J, with 15 bases between. Germline values: CDR1 LNHDA, CDR2 SQIVND (reference sequence). CDR3 residues: CASTNYPGVNTEAFF. The DNA for the CDR3 is TGTGCCAGTACCAATTACCCAGGGGTGAACACTGAAGCTTTCTTT. Combining the CDR3 with reference TRBV19 and TRBJ1-1 gives the whole variable domain DGGITQSPKYLFRKEGQNVTLSCEQNLNHDAMYWYRQDPGQGLRLIYYSQIVNDFQKGDIAEGYSVSREKKESFPLTVTSAQKNPTAFYLCASTNYPGVNTEAFFGQGTRLTVV.

The chain carries TRBV9 and TRBJ2-6, with TRBD1 matching over 7 bases. The CDR3 length is 18 residues. Germline CDR1 reads SGDLS; CDR2 reads YYNGEE. The V gene end was trimmed by 3 bases and the J gene end by 2 bases; junction bases not matched to a gene: 11. CDR3 region: CASSARQGKIAGANVLTF. The CDR3 DNA reads TGTGCCAGCAGCGCAAGACAGGGTAAGATAGCTGGGGCCAACGTCCTGACTTTC.

A few counts support this clone. The rearrangement uses TRBV11-2 and TRBJ2-1, with 7 positions matching TRBD1. Germline values: CDR1 SGHAT, CDR2 FQNNGV. The CDR3 consists of 16 residues. With 5 bases clipped from V and 4 bases from J, the junction kept 11 bases outside the gene matches. The CDR3 is CASSPLKGAGYNEQFF. As DNA, the CDR3 is TGTGCCAGCAGCCCCTTGAAGGGGGCTGGGTACAATGAGCAGTTCTTC.

The DNA for the CDR3 is TGTGCCACCGGGACAGTGAACACTGAAGCTTTCTTT. It encodes CATGTVNTEAFF. This chain uses TRBV2 with TRBJ1-1; TRBD1 agrees at 7 bases. V lost 10 bases to trimming and J lost 0 bases; unmatched junction nucleotides: 2. CDR3 length equals 12 residues. CDR1 and CDR2 (germline): SNHLY, FYNNEI.